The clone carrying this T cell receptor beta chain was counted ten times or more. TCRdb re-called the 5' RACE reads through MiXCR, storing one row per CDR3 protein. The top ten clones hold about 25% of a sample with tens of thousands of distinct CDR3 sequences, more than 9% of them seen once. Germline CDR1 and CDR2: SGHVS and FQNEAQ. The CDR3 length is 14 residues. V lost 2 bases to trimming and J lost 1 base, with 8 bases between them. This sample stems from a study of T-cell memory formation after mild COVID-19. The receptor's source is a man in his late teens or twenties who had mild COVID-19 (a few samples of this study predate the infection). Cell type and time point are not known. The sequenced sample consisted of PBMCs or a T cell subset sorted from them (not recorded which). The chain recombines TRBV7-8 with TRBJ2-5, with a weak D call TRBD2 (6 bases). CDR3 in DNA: TGTGCCAGCAGCTTACGGGGGACCCAAGAGACCCAGTACTTC. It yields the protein CASSLRGTQETQYF.